This is a list of T cell receptor beta chains from one sample in a study of cytomegalovirus exposure and HLA in healthy donors. TCRdb's table, derived via immunoSEQ multiplex PCR, lists solely in-frame clones and lacks some. In all, the sample yields around 48,000 clones. Sequenced sample: PBMCs. These receptor sequences come from a female donor in good health and CMV-seronegative. Both conserved end residues are part of each CDR3. Each record gives: D gene, J gene, V gene, CDR3 DNA, CDR3 protein. D genes are given only for firm matches.

-,TRBJ2-5,TRBV30,TGTGCCTGGAGTGTTTTGGGAGGTGAGACCCAGTACTTC,CAWSVLGGETQYF
TRBD1,TRBJ1-1,TRBV5-1,TGCGCCAGCAGCTTATCAGGGGGGAACACTGAAGCTTTCTTT,CASSLSGGNTEAFF
TRBD1,TRBJ1-6,TRBV12-5,TGTGCTAGTGGTTTGGGGGACAGCGCTAATTCACCCCTCCACTTT,CASGLGDSANSPLHF
-,TRBJ1-1,TRBV29-1,TGCAGCGTCCGCAGGGTTATGAACACTGAAGCTTTCTTT,CSVRRVMNTEAFF
TRBD1,TRBJ2-7,TRBV19,TGTGCCAGTAGTATAGTTCCGACAGGGGTCGTCTACGAGCAGTACTTC,CASSIVPTGVVYEQYF
TRBD1,TRBJ2-7,TRBV27,TGTGCCAGCCTCCGGACAGGGGGCTACGAGCAGTACTTC,CASLRTGGYEQYF
TRBD2,TRBJ2-3,TRBV30,TGTGCCTGGAGCCTAGGGCTGGGACTAGCGGGAGTGACAGATAAGCAGTATTTT,CAWSLGLGLAGVTDKQYF
-,TRBJ1-2,TRBV28,TGTGCCAGCAGTCCTGACAGGATCGCCTATGGCTACACCTTC,CASSPDRIAYGYTF
-,TRBJ2-7,TRBV4-1,TGCGCCAGCAGCCAAGGATTGGTGGCAGGGGTGTACGAGCAGTACTTC,CASSQGLVAGVYEQYF
TRBD1,TRBJ1-5,TRBV6-5,TGTGCCAGCAGTTACACCGGACAGGGGAAGCCCCAGCATTTT,CASSYTGQGKPQHF
TRBD1,TRBJ1-2,TRBV2,TGTGCCAGCACCCGACAGGGGCCTAACTATGGCTACACCTTC,CASTRQGPNYGYTF
TRBD1,TRBJ1-1,TRBV15,TGTGCCACCAGCACCCGGACAGGGTACACTGAAGCTTTCTTT,CATSTRTGYTEAFF
-,TRBJ1-1,TRBV28,TGTGCCAGCAGCACCACAACCTCTAACACTGAAGCTTTCTTT,CASSTTTSNTEAFF
-,TRBJ2-7,TRBV6-5,TGTGCCAGCAGTTACGGCCACTCCTACGAGCAGTACTTC,CASSYGHSYEQYF
TRBD1,TRBJ2-2,TRBV27,TGTGCCAGCAGCCTGGACAGGGGGCTTAGTGGCACCGGGGAGCTGTTTTTT,CASSLDRGLSGTGELFF
-,TRBJ2-2,TRBV6-1,TGTGCCAGCAGTTCCCTAGGACAGAACGACTGGGAGCTGTTTTTT,CASSSLGQNDWELFF
TRBD1,TRBJ1-3,TRBV25-1,TGTGCCAGCCGGGACAGTCTCTCTGGAAACACCATATATTTT,CASRDSLSGNTIYF
-,TRBJ2-7,TRBV20-1,TGCAGTGCTAGACTACTTTACGAGCAGTACTTC,CSARLLYEQYF
-,TRBJ2-6,TRBV7-3,TGTGCCAGCAGTAATAGCGGTGGGGCCAACGTCCTGACTTTC,CASSNSGGANVLTF
-,TRBJ1-1,TRBV5-6,TGTGCCAGCAGCATTGCAGGGAACACTGAAGCTTTCTTT,CASSIAGNTEAFF
TRBD1,TRBJ1-4,TRBV2,TGTGCCAGCTGGAGACAGGGAAGAAGTGAAAAACTGTTTTTT,CASWRQGRSEKLFF
TRBD1,TRBJ2-1,TRBV27,TGTGCCAGCTCTAGACAGGGGCCGTACAATGAGCAGTTCTTC,CASSRQGPYNEQFF
TRBD2,TRBJ2-3,TRBV10-3,TGTGCCATCCGCCGCGGCCTAGCGGGGACAGATACGCAGTATTTT,CAIRRGLAGTDTQYF
TRBD2,TRBJ2-1,TRBV7-6,TGTGCCAGCAGTGGACTAGCGGGAGGTTACAATGAGCAGTTCTTC,CASSGLAGGYNEQFF
-,TRBJ1-2,TRBV15,TGTGCCACCAGCAGACTTTCCTATGGCTACACCTTC,CATSRLSYGYTF
TRBD1,TRBJ1-2,TRBV29-1,TGCAGCGGACAGGGGACCTATGGCTACACCTTC,CSGQGTYGYTF
-,TRBJ1-6,TRBV7-9,TGTGCCAGCAGCTTAGATCCCAGGGGTAGAAATTCACCCCTCCACTTT,CASSLDPRGRNSPLHF
-,TRBJ2-2,TRBV9,TGTGCCAGTTCCATCGGGACCGGGGAGCTGTTTTTT,CASSIGTGELFF
-,TRBJ2-6,TRBV4-1,TGCGCCAGCAGGGCACGACTCTCTGGGGCCAACGTCCTGACTTTC,CASRARLSGANVLTF
-,TRBJ2-1,TRBV4-1,TGCGCCAGCAGCCAAGAATTCGGCGGGGATGAGCAGTTCTTC,CASSQEFGGDEQFF
-,TRBJ2-5,TRBV30,TGTGCCTGGGGGGTTTGGGGGGAAGAGACCCAGTACTTC,CAWGVWGEETQYF
TRBD1,TRBJ1-1,TRBV30,TGTGCCTGGAGTACGGGACAGTTGGACACTGAAGCTTTCTTT,CAWSTGQLDTEAFF
-,TRBJ2-1,TRBV9,TGTGCCAGCAGCGTAGAGGTGGGGGCGTTGTGGAATGAGCAGTTCTTC,CASSVEVGALWNEQFF
TRBD2,TRBJ2-7,TRBV5-1,TGCGCCAGCAGCTTCGAACCTAGCGGCGAGCAGTACTTC,CASSFEPSGEQYF
TRBD1,TRBJ1-3,TRBV5-1,TGCGCCAGCAGCAGCGGGACAGGGGTGCCTGGAAACACCATATATTTT,CASSSGTGVPGNTIYF
-,TRBJ2-7,TRBV6-1,TGTGCCAGCAGCCCTAACTACGAGCAGTACTTC,CASSPNYEQYF
TRBD1,TRBJ1-1,TRBV5-1,TGCGCCAGCAGCCACGGGTGGGACAGGAACACTGAAGCTTTCTTT,CASSHGWDRNTEAFF
TRBD2,TRBJ2-5,TRBV5-1,TGCGCCAGCCAGCGGGAGACCTCCGGGGAGACCCAGTACTTC,CASQRETSGETQYF
TRBD1,TRBJ2-1,TRBV6-1,TGTGCCAGTGAGTACGACAGGGGGTATGAGCAGTTCTTC,CASEYDRGYEQFF
TRBD1,TRBJ2-1,TRBV19,TGTGCCAGTACCGAATCCCGGGACAGGTTTTCCAATGAGCAGTTCTTC,CASTESRDRFSNEQFF
-,TRBJ2-3,TRBV4-2,TGTGCCAGCAGCCAAGAAGCTGGGCTTTCCCCCGATACGCAGTATTTT,CASSQEAGLSPDTQYF
-,TRBJ1-1,TRBV30,TGTGCCTGGGACAGGCAAAACACTGAAGATTTCTTT,CAWDRQNTEDFF
-,TRBJ1-6,TRBV29-1,TGCAGCGGCCTCGGGAGCAGGAATAATTCACCCCTCCACTTT,CSGLGSRNNSPLHF
-,TRBJ1-2,TRBV18,TGTGCCAGCTCACCGGGAGGGAGTCATGGCTACACCTTC,CASSPGGSHGYTF
TRBD1,TRBJ2-3,TRBV30,TGTGCCTGGAGTGTAGGGCAGGGGGACACAGATACGCAGTATTTT,CAWSVGQGDTDTQYF
TRBD1,TRBJ1-5,TRBV27,TGTGCCAGCAAAATAACAGGGGAGTTCGGGACCCAGCATTTT,CASKITGEFGTQHF
TRBD1,TRBJ1-4,TRBV4-3,TGCGCCAGCAGCCAAGAAAGGGGGACAGAACTGTCTTTT,CASSQERGTELSF
TRBD2,TRBJ2-2,TRBV11-3,TGTGCCAGCAGCTTCGGGATGACTAGCGGGAGCCACGGGGAGCTGTTTTTT,CASSFGMTSGSHGELFF
-,TRBJ2-2,TRBV6-5,TGTGCCAGCAGTTACGACTCCACCGGGGAGCTGTTTTTT,CASSYDSTGELFF
TRBD2,TRBJ2-7,TRBV19,TGTGCCAGTAGTCGGCGGGGGGGCGAGTACGAGCAGTACTTC,CASSRRGGEYEQYF
-,TRBJ2-1,TRBV29-1,TGCAGCGTTGAGAACTCGGATGAGCAGTTCTTC,CSVENSDEQFF
-,TRBJ2-7,TRBV4-3,TGCGCCAGCAGCCAAGAGACAGGAACCCCCTACGAGCAGTACTTC,CASSQETGTPYEQYF
-,TRBJ1-2,TRBV7-9,TGTGCCAGCACCTCACCCAGAGCAGGGGACTATGGCTACACCTTC,CASTSPRAGDYGYTF
TRBD1,TRBJ1-2,TRBV19,TGTGCCAGCTCCTTCGGGACAGGGGCAACCTATGGCTACACCTTC,CASSFGTGATYGYTF
-,TRBJ1-2,TRBV19,TGTGCCAGTAGTCAGGGCGTCTATGGCTACACCTTC,CASSQGVYGYTF
TRBD1,TRBJ1-1,TRBV7-9,TGTGCCAGCAGCCCACAGGGGGTTTGGAACACTGAAGCTTTCTTT,CASSPQGVWNTEAFF
-,TRBJ2-7,TRBV6-5,TGTGCCAGCACAGATTCCCTTTCCTACGAGCAGTACTTC,CASTDSLSYEQYF
TRBD1,TRBJ1-2,TRBV18,TGTGCCAGCTCACGGGGACAGCTCGAAGGGGCGGGCTACACCTTC,CASSRGQLEGAGYTF
TRBD2,TRBJ2-1,TRBV6-5,TGTGCCAGCAGGCCACTAGCGGGGGGCGACAATGAGCAGTTCTTC,CASRPLAGGDNEQFF